This TCR beta chain was sequenced for a study of read filtering for tumor transcriptome and immune sequencing. Study at large: Among patients, roughly 17 were male and around 15 female, aged roughly 45 to 90 (mean around 66). DNase treatment preceded whole-transcriptome library preparation.

Study conclusions and caveats: Dropping single-read clonotypes raised IR-seq and RNA-seq shared-clonotype correlation.

Concerning this clonotype: The target antigen is unknown.

From germline, CDR1 is MGHRA and CDR2 YSYEKL. The V and J ends lost 8 bases and 3 bases respectively, with 19 bases between them. The CDR3 sequence is 15 residues long. The library was built from around 400 ng RNA with molecular barcoded adaptors for alpha/delta and beta/gamma chains. Using its own MiXCR run on the reads, TCRdb lists one record per CDR3 protein. Here the sample spans more than 55,000 distinct CDR3 sequences, roughly a fifth being singletons. This chain joins TRBV4-1 and TRBJ2-5; D might be TRBD2 (6 bases). The sequenced material came from a population of CD138-negative cells sorted from bone marrow. The TCR was taken from a donor older than 35 with multiple myeloma. The CDR3 loop is CASCRYPEGKETQYF. CDR3 DNA: TGCGCCAGCTGCCGCTACCCGGAGGGAAAAGAGACCCAGTACTTC.